This is a list of T cell receptor beta chains from one sample in a study of vaccination and CD4 T cells after COVID-19. TCRdb re-analysed the PCR reads in MiXCR, keeping a single row per CDR3 protein. The data hold about 10,000 distinct CDR3 sequences, with approximately 50% observed a single time. Their target antigens are unknown. Material for sequencing was CD4+ T cells from blood, cultured in vitro. The receptors derive from a human donor who had recovered from COVID-19. Each CDR3 is given with its conserved first and last residue. Each record gives: CDR3 length, J gene, D gene, clone size, V gene, CDR3 protein, CDR3 DNA. D genes are given only for firm matches. Expanded clones get a size class; other rows say once, few or many, or leave the size out.

>14|TRBJ2-1|TRBD2|NA|TRBV5-4
CASSFRLAADEQFF
TGTGCCAGCAGCTTTCGACTAGCGGCAGATGAGCAGTTCTTC
>14|TRBJ1-1|NA|few|TRBV20-1
CSARDRPRNTEAFF
TGCAGTGCTAGAGATCGTCCCAGGAACACTGAAGCTTTCTTT
>15|TRBJ2-5|NA|NA|TRBV5-1
CASSSHRGTGETQYF
TGCGCCAGCAGCTCACATAGGGGGACGGGGGAGACCCAGTACTTC
>17|TRBJ1-5|NA|few|TRBV20-1
CSARDRLLSAGRQPQHF
TGCAGTGCTAGAGATCGCCTCCTATCTGCAGGCCGGCAGCCCCAGCATTTT
>14|TRBJ1-6|NA|NA|TRBV20-1
CSARPPWRVSPLHF
TGCAGTGCTAGACCCCCCTGGAGGGTTTCACCCCTCCACTTT
>15|TRBJ2-7|TRBD1|few|TRBV15
CATSRGTGVGYEQYF
TGTGCCACCAGCAGAGGGACAGGGGTGGGGTACGAGCAGTACTTC
>15|TRBJ2-3|NA|NA|TRBV11-2
CASSLDLGSTDTQYF
TGTGCCAGCAGCTTAGATCTGGGTAGCACAGATACGCAGTATTTT
>16|TRBJ2-1|NA|NA|TRBV12-3/TRBV12-4
CASSPSRAGIYNEQFF
TGTGCCAGCAGTCCCAGTAGGGCGGGGATATACAATGAGCAGTTCTTC
>17|TRBJ2-7|TRBD2|NA|TRBV7-9
CASSLLRTSGPSYEQYF
TGTGCCAGCAGCTTATTGAGAACTAGCGGCCCCTCCTACGAGCAGTACTTC
>16|TRBJ2-7|TRBD2|NA|TRBV15
CATSREGRGSRYEQYF
TGTGCCACCAGCAGAGAGGGGCGGGGGAGTAGGTACGAGCAGTACTTC
>15|TRBJ2-7|NA|NA|TRBV5-1
CASSANYESSYEQYF
TGCGCCAGCAGCGCGAACTATGAGAGCTCCTACGAGCAGTACTTC
>14|TRBJ2-7|NA|NA|TRBV7-2
CASSPGLRDREQYF
TGTGCCAGCAGCCCGGGACTGAGGGACCGCGAGCAGTACTTC
>16|TRBJ2-7|TRBD2|NA|TRBV27
CASSFRASGTLYEQYF
TGTGCCAGCAGTTTTAGGGCTAGCGGGACACTTTACGAGCAGTACTTC
>14|TRBJ2-3|NA|NA|TRBV3-1
CASSQVVDGHTQYF
TGTGCCAGCAGCCAAGTCGTAGACGGTCATACGCAGTATTTT
>14|TRBJ2-5|TRBD1|NA|TRBV18
CASSTGTGKETQYF
TGTGCCAGCTCCACCGGGACAGGGAAAGAGACCCAGTACTTC
>14|TRBJ2-2|NA|NA|TRBV7-3
CASSLNGRTGELFF
TGTGCCAGCAGCTTAAACGGGCGCACCGGGGAGCTGTTTTTT
>14|TRBJ2-7|TRBD2|NA|TRBV15
CATSRERTSGEQYF
TGTGCCACCAGCAGAGAAAGGACTAGCGGTGAGCAGTACTTC
>17|TRBJ1-3|TRBD1|NA|TRBV28
CASSRPGQGHSGNTIYF
TGTGCCAGCAGTAGACCGGGACAGGGACACTCTGGAAACACCATATATTTT
>12|TRBJ1-4|TRBD1|NA|TRBV20-1
CSASRDSRRVFF
TGCAGTGCTAGCCGGGACAGTCGGAGGGTGTTTTTT
>14|TRBJ1-6|NA|NA|TRBV5-4
CASSLGTFDSPLHF
TGTGCCAGCAGCTTGGGGACATTTGATTCACCCCTCCACTTT
>16|TRBJ2-2|NA|NA|TRBV2
CASSAEGGKNTGELFF
TGTGCCAGCTCTGCGGAGGGGGGGAAGAACACCGGGGAGCTGTTTTTT
>14|TRBJ2-5|NA|NA|TRBV6-1
CASSAETAQETQYF
TGTGCCAGCAGTGCGGAGACAGCTCAAGAGACCCAGTACTTC
>13|TRBJ2-7|TRBD2|NA|TRBV28
CASSPGGSYEQYF
TGTGCCAGCAGTCCCGGGGGGTCCTACGAGCAGTACTTC
>16|TRBJ2-5|TRBD1|NA|TRBV4-2
CASSPGDRGHGETQYF
TGTGCCAGCAGCCCAGGGGACAGGGGGCATGGAGAGACCCAGTACTTC
>17|TRBJ1-2|TRBD1|few|TRBV7-2
CASSLGGVTGMDYGYTF
TGTGCCAGCAGCCTCGGGGGGGTGACAGGGATGGACTATGGCTACACCTTC
>14|TRBJ1-1|NA|NA|TRBV5-5
CASSLWGLGTEAFF
TGTGCCAGCAGCTTGTGGGGGCTAGGCACTGAAGCTTTCTTT
>17|TRBJ2-3|TRBD1|NA|TRBV10-3
CAISARGGQGASDTQYF
TGTGCCATCAGTGCCCGAGGGGGACAGGGGGCTTCAGATACGCAGTATTTT
>13|TRBJ2-1|NA|few|TRBV7-9
CASSLGRDNEQFF
TGTGCCAGCAGCTTAGGGCGGGACAATGAGCAGTTCTTC
>14|TRBJ1-3|NA|NA|TRBV6-2/TRBV6-3
CASSQDSSGNTIYF
TGTGCCAGCAGTCAGGACAGCTCTGGAAACACCATATATTTT
>11|TRBJ2-4|NA|NA|TRBV2
CASRQGYIQYF
TGTGCCAGCAGACAGGGTTACATTCAGTACTTC
>15|TRBJ1-5|TRBD1|NA|TRBV5-1
CASSPTGTSNQPQHF
TGCGCCAGCAGCCCGACAGGGACGAGCAATCAGCCCCAGCATTTT
>15|TRBJ2-5|NA|few|TRBV5-1
CASSPSGTGGETQYF
TGCGCCAGCAGCCCCAGTGGAACCGGGGGAGAGACCCAGTACTTC
>18|TRBJ2-3|TRBD2|once|TRBV7-9
CASRPRLAGRKSTDTQYF
TGTGCCAGCAGGCCGCGGCTAGCGGGACGGAAGAGCACAGATACGCAGTATTTT